The rows below give T cell receptor beta chains drawn from one sample of a study of cytomegalovirus exposure and HLA in healthy donors. Sequencing was performed with immunoSEQ multiplex PCR; in TCRdb, only in-frame clones are kept and a portion is missing. The table records some 240,000 clones, around four fifths of them present only once. The specimen sequenced was PBMCs. The receptors here all came from a male donor in good health and CMV-seronegative. Both conserved end residues are part of each CDR3. Fields, in order: CDR3 protein, V gene, CDR3 length.

CDR3aa: CASSPLSESYNEQFF; v_gene: TRBV18; len: 15
CDR3aa: CASSLTQGGYNEQFF; v_gene: TRBV5-1; len: 15
CDR3aa: CASSSGSSDEQFF; v_gene: TRBV19; len: 13
CDR3aa: CATKTGTQETQYF; v_gene: TRBV15; len: 13
CDR3aa: CASSRGLAGPSF; v_gene: TRBV7-2; len: 12
CDR3aa: CASSLGAQNHEQYF; v_gene: TRBV5-1; len: 14
CDR3aa: CASTPNRNRNTEAFF; v_gene: TRBV14; len: 15
CDR3aa: CASSYVRGDYEQYF; v_gene: TRBV6-5; len: 14
CDR3aa: CASKPGLAGSTDTQYF; v_gene: TRBV21-1; len: 16
CDR3aa: CASSPKGAGNVITPQHF; v_gene: TRBV18; len: 17
CDR3aa: CASSPAGDYGYTF; v_gene: TRBV6-1; len: 13
CDR3aa: CASGGTGTTNEKLFF; v_gene: TRBV9; len: 15
CDR3aa: CASSLNLANTEAFF; v_gene: TRBV5-1; len: 14
CDR3aa: CASSEALGLAGGLNTDTQYF; v_gene: TRBV2; len: 20
CDR3aa: CAIGVADTQYF; v_gene: TRBV19; len: 11
CDR3aa: CASSVGGANTEAFF; v_gene: TRBV7-3; len: 14
CDR3aa: CASSLARVGLAGSEQYF; v_gene: TRBV5-4; len: 17
CDR3aa: CATGDANTGELFF; v_gene: TRBV7-9; len: 13
CDR3aa: CASSLRAGQGRNTIYF; v_gene: TRBV7-3; len: 16
CDR3aa: CASSYSTGGVSEQYF; v_gene: TRBV6-5; len: 15
CDR3aa: CASSLALRTGVMNTEAFF; v_gene: TRBV7-8; len: 18
CDR3aa: CAISESTGGYEQYF; v_gene: TRBV10-3; len: 14
CDR3aa: CASSVMPQLRLAGANEQFF; v_gene: TRBV11-2; len: 19
CDR3aa: CASSSWGSTSGSTYEQYF; v_gene: TRBV11-2; len: 18
CDR3aa: CASSLSGGSTNNEQFF; v_gene: TRBV11-3; len: 16
CDR3aa: CASRRDTNYGYTF; v_gene: TRBV19; len: 13
CDR3aa: CASSQRVAGGVVEQFF; v_gene: TRBV25-1; len: 16
CDR3aa: CAWSVSSWSEAFF; v_gene: TRBV30; len: 13
CDR3aa: CASSSPDRAGELFF; v_gene: TRBV7-9; len: 14
CDR3aa: CASTREEYRGAVF; v_gene: TRBV6-5; len: 13
CDR3aa: CASRATTAYEQYF; v_gene: TRBV7-9; len: 13
CDR3aa: CASSPLAGGPSTDTQYF; v_gene: TRBV5-1; len: 17
CDR3aa: CASSGSTGEFATDTQYF; v_gene: TRBV25-1; len: 17
CDR3aa: CASSLAASANYEQYF; v_gene: TRBV7-3; len: 15
CDR3aa: CAWTAQGVEKLFF; v_gene: TRBV30; len: 13
CDR3aa: CASSFVLRGGYEQYF; v_gene: TRBV28; len: 15
CDR3aa: CSTMKQGAGYTDTQYF; v_gene: TRBV29-1; len: 16
CDR3aa: CSAREQTQYF; v_gene: TRBV29-1; len: 10
CDR3aa: CASSLGASGVAYEQYF; v_gene: TRBV5-4; len: 16
CDR3aa: CASSLFRSSGNTIYF; v_gene: TRBV19; len: 15
CDR3aa: CARKRDSNNEQYF; v_gene: TRBV27; len: 13
CDR3aa: CASSSQSHRTSRNTGELFF; v_gene: TRBV5-6; len: 19
CDR3aa: CASSGKTGFTDTQYF; v_gene: TRBV5-1; len: 15
CDR3aa: CASRSDRGEGYTF; v_gene: TRBV6-5; len: 13
CDR3aa: CASSQVGARGTSETQYF; v_gene: TRBV14; len: 17
CDR3aa: CASTQWEQYF; v_gene: TRBV23-1; len: 10
CDR3aa: CASSQDYEQYF; v_gene: TRBV14; len: 11
CDR3aa: CASTLQGVGWDEQYF; v_gene: TRBV18; len: 15
CDR3aa: CASSLELHRGTEAFF; v_gene: TRBV5-4; len: 15